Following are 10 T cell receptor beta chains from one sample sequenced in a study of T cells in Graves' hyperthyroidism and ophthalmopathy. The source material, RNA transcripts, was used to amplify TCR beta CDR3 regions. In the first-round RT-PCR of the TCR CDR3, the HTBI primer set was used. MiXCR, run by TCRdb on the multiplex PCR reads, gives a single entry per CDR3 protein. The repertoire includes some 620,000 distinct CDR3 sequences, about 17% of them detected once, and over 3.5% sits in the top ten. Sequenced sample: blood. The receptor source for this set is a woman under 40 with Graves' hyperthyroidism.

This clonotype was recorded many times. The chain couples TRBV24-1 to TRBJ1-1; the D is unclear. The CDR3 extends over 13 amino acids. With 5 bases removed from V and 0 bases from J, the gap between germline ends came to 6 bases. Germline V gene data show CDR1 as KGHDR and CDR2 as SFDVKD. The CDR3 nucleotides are TGTGCCACCAGTGGTCCTGTGAACACTGAAGCTTTCTTT. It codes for CATSGPVNTEAFF.

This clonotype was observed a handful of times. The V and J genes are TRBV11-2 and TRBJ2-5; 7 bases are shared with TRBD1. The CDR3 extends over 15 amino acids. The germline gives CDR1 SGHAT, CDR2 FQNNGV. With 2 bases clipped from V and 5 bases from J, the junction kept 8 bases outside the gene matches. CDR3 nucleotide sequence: TGTGCCAGCAGCTTAATGACAGGGACGGGGGAGACCCAGTACTTC. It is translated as CASSLMTGTGETQYF.

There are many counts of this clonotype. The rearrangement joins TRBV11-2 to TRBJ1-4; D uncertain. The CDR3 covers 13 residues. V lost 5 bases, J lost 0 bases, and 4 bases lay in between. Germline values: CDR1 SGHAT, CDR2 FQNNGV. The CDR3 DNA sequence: TGTGCCAGCAGCAGGGCAACTAATGAAAAACTGTTTTTT. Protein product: CASSRATNEKLFF.

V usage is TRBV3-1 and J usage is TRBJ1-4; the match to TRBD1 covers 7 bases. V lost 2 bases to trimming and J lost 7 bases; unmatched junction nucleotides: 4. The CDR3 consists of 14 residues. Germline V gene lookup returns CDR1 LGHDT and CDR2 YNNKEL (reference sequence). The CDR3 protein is CASSQRGPSEKLFF. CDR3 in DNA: TGTGCCAGCAGCCAAAGGGGGCCGAGTGAAAAACTGTTTTTT.

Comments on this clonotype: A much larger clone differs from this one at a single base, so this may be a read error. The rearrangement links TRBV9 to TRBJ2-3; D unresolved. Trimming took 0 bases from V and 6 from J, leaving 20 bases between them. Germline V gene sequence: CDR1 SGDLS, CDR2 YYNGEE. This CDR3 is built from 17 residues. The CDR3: CASSVEVVPANRDTQYF. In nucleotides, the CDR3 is TGTGCCAGCAGCGTAGAGGTGGTTCCCGCTAACCGCGATACGCAGTATTTT.

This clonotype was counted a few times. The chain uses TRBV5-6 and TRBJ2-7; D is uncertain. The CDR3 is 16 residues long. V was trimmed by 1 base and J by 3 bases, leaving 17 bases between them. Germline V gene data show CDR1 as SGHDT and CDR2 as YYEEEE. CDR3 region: CASSLWGGSSFYEQYF. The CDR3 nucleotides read TGTGCCAGCAGCTTGTGGGGTGGCAGCTCCTTCTACGAGCAGTACTTC. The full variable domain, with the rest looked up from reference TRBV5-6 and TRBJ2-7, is DAGVTQSPTHLIKTRGQQVTLRCSPKSGHDTVSWYQQALGQGPQFIFQYYEEEERQRGNFPDRFSGHQFPNYSSELNVNALLLGDSALYLCASSLWGGSSFYEQYFGPGTRLTVT.

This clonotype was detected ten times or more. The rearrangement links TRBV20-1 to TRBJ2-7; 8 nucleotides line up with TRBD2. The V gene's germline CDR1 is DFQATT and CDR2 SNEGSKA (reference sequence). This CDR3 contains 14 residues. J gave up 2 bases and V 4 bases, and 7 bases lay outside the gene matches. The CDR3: CSAIRPGGPYEQYF. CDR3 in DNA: TGCAGTGCTATCCGACCGGGAGGGCCCTACGAGCAGTACTTC.

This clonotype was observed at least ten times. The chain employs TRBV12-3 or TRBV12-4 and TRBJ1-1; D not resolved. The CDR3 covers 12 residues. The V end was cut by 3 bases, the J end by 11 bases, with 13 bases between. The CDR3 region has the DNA TGTGCCAGCAGTTTTGGACCCTTGAGGGCTTTCTTT. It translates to CASSFGPLRAFF.

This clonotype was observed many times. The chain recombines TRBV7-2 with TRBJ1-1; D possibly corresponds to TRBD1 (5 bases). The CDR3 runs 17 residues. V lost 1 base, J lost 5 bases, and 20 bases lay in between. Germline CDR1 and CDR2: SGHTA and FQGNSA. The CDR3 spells CASSLVNAGIIPTEAFF. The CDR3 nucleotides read TGTGCCAGCAGCTTAGTAAACGCAGGGATCATCCCAACTGAAGCTTTCTTT.

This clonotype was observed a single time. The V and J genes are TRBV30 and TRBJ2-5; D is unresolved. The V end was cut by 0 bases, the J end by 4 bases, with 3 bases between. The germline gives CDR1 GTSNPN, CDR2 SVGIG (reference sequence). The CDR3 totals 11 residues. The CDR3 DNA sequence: TGTGCCTGGAGTGTAACAGAGACCCAGTACTTC. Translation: CAWSVTETQYF.